The 32 T cell receptor beta chains presented below share a single source sample, sequenced in a study of blood T cell repertoires in COVID-19 (TCRdb year 2020). The library was built by means of the immunoSEQ multiplex PCR assay. The table was pulled from immuneACCESS by TCRdb, which kept in-frame rearrangements only. Such tables lose some clones; where checked, under half of the loss comes from unresolved V genes, and the rest has no known cause. This sample holds 130,000 or so clones; roughly 83% were observed only once. The ten biggest clones cover roughly 15% of the sample. Sequencing was carried out using peripheral blood. The receptors were sampled from an elderly woman with acute or convalescent COVID-19.

The V gene is TRBV19, the J gene TRBJ1-5, with a possible D match to TRBD1 (5 bases). Trimming took off 6 bases at V and 0 bases at J, with 18 bases between the two ends. CDR3 length: 17 amino acids. Germline CDR1 reads LNHDA; CDR2 reads SQIVND (reference sequence). CDR3 in amino acids: CASRWAAKGYSNQPQHF. In DNA, the CDR3 is TGTGCCAGTAGATGGGCAGCCAAGGGGTATAGCAATCAGCCCCAGCATTTT.

The chain links TRBV9 to TRBJ2-1; tentatively, D is TRBD1 (6 bases). Germline CDR1 reads SGDLS; CDR2 reads YYNGEE. The CDR3 has 15 residues. V was pared by 4 bases and J by 4 bases, with 15 bases between. The CDR3 loop reads CASSRQDSDYNEQFF. CDR3 bases: TGTGCCAGCAGCAGGCAGGACAGCGATTACAATGAGCAGTTCTTC.

The chain uses TRBV7-2 and TRBJ2-5; a possible D gene is TRBD2 (6 bases). The germline CDR1 and CDR2 sequences are SGHTA and FQGNSA. This CDR3 has 15 residues. Between the trimmed V and J ends, which lost 1 base and 5 bases, there was a span of 14 bases. CDR3 amino acids: CASSLGLSGWETQYF. The CDR3 region has the DNA TGTGCCAGCAGCTTAGGTCTTAGCGGTTGGGAGACCCAGTACTTC.

The rearrangement uses TRBV30 and TRBJ1-5; 8 bases fit TRBD1. V trimming: 5 bases; J trimming: 5 bases; junction bases outside the gene matches: 2. From germline, CDR1 is GTSNPN and CDR2 SVGIG (reference sequence). The length of the CDR3 is 12 residues. CDR3 in DNA: TGTGCCTGGGACAGGGGCCATCAGCCCCAGCATTTT. Its translation: CAWDRGHQPQHF.

The chain carries TRBV19 and TRBJ1-5; 8 bases match TRBD1. V trimming: 3 bases; J trimming: 5 bases; junction bases outside the gene matches: 9. CDR1 is LNHDA and CDR2 is SQIVND in the germline V gene (reference sequence). The CDR3 is 16 residues long. The CDR3 sequence: CASSILRGRRDQPQHF. Here the CDR3 DNA reads TGTGCCAGTAGTATCCTCAGGGGGCGCCGGGATCAGCCCCAGCATTTT.

CDR3 sequence reads: CASSSPHRFSSYNEQFF. DNA for the CDR3: TGTGCCAGCAGTTCCCCACACAGGTTCAGCTCCTACAATGAGCAGTTCTTC. The chain has TRBV6-2 or TRBV6-3 and TRBJ2-1; perhaps TRBD1 as D (5 bases). V gave up 4 bases and J gave up 0 bases, with 16 bases separating them. From germline, CDR1 is MNHEY and CDR2 SVGEGT. This CDR3 contains 17 residues.

The gene calls are TRBV5-1 and TRBJ2-2; D gene unclear. V dropped 1 base and J dropped 5 bases, with 18 bases sitting between them. The CDR3 has 17 amino acids. Germline V gene sequence: CDR1 SGHRS, CDR2 YFSETQ. The CDR3 sequence: CASSLPQTRRRTGELFF. The CDR3 DNA reads as TGCGCCAGCAGCTTGCCCCAGACCCGGCGGCGAACCGGGGAGCTGTTTTTT. The variable domain in full, completed from reference TRBV5-1 and TRBJ2-2, reads KAGVTQTPRYLIKTRGQQVTLSCSPISGHRSVSWYQQTPGQGLQFLFEYFSETQRNKGNFPGRFSGRQFSNSRSEMNVSTLELGDSALYLCASSLPQTRRRTGELFFGEGSRLTVL.

This clone was seen a single time. The rearrangement joins TRBV6-4 to TRBJ1-4, with a possible D match to TRBD1 (5 bases). The V end was cut by 3 bases, the J end by 10 bases, with 15 bases between. The CDR3 is 14 residues long. Germline loops: CDR1 MRHNA, CDR2 SNTAGT. The CDR3 sequence: CASSETDLRGKLFF. The CDR3 region has the DNA TGTGCCAGCAGTGAGACAGATCTTCGTGGAAAACTGTTTTTT.

The chain links TRBV30 to TRBJ1-1, with 12 bases matching TRBD1. This CDR3 is built from 17 residues. With V trimmed by 1 base and J by 4 bases, 10 bases remained unmatched. Germline-derived CDR1 and CDR2 are GTSNPN and SVGIG (reference sequence). The CDR3 here is CAWSGDRGPNVGTEAFF. The CDR3 nucleotides read TGTGCCTGGAGTGGGGACAGGGGGCCTAACGTAGGCACTGAAGCTTTCTTT.

A few counts support this clone. The chain carries TRBV5-6 and TRBJ2-7; 7 nucleotides match TRBD2. The ends lost 4 bases at V and 3 bases at J; junction bases unmatched: 13. The germline V gene encodes CDR1 SGHDT and CDR2 YYEEEE. This CDR3 has 16 amino acids. The CDR3 nucleotides are TGTGCCAGCAGCCCCGTTTGGTGGGAGGGCCACTACGAGCAGTACTTC. Translated, it gives CASSPVWWEGHYEQYF.

The gene calls are TRBV19 and TRBJ2-1, with 7 bases matching TRBD2. Per germline, CDR1 LNHDA and CDR2 SQIVND (reference sequence). Trimming removed 1 base from V and 8 bases from J; junction bases left unmatched: 8. The CDR3 runs 15 residues. CDR3 sequence: CASSIGSGIDDEQFF. The CDR3 bases are TGTGCCAGTAGTATAGGGAGCGGGATCGATGATGAGCAGTTCTTC. The complete variable domain, with remaining parts taken from reference TRBV19 and TRBJ2-1, reads DGGITQSPKYLFRKEGQNVTLSCEQNLNHDAMYWYRQDPGQGLRLIYYSQIVNDFQKGDIAEGYSVSREKKESFPLTVTSAQKNPTAFYLCASSIGSGIDDEQFFGPGTRLTVL.

Details on this clone: Other DNA sequences from this sample encode an identical CDR3 as well. The chain joins TRBV6-1 to TRBJ1-2; D ambiguous. CDR1 and CDR2 (germline): MNHNS, SASEGT. V was shortened by 2 bases and J by 2 bases, with 9 bases between the two germline ends. The CDR3 runs to 14 residues. CDR3 amino acids: CASSEYGGNYGYTF. The CDR3 nucleotides read TGTGCCAGCAGTGAATATGGAGGGAACTATGGCTACACCTTC.

The gene calls are TRBV7-2 and TRBJ2-5; 8 bases line up with TRBD2. V lost 5 bases to trimming and J lost 4 bases; unmatched junction nucleotides: 15. The CDR3 is 17 amino acids. Germline CDR1 reads SGHTA; CDR2 reads FQGNSA. CDR3 loop: CASSPPSGTRRRETQYF. The DNA of the CDR3 is TGTGCCAGCAGCCCACCTTCCGGGACTAGAAGGAGAGAGACCCAGTACTTC.

The genes are TRBV25-1 and TRBJ1-4; 7 nucleotides match TRBD1. Germline values: CDR1 MGHDK, CDR2 SYGVNS. The CDR3 has 16 amino acids. The trim removed 5 bases at V and 5 bases at J, leaving 11 bases unmatched. The CDR3 here is CASSQRGTGANEKLFF. The DNA for the CDR3 is TGTGCCAGCAGTCAGAGGGGCACAGGGGCAAATGAAAAACTGTTTTTT.

The chain has TRBV10-1 and TRBJ2-7; 7 nucleotides align to TRBD1. The CDR3 is made up of 13 amino acids. Germline values: CDR1 WNHNN, CDR2 SYGVQD (reference sequence). For the CDR3, the DNA is TGCCCCCCCAGTCGACAGGGTCCGTACGAGCAGTACTTC. Its protein is CPPSRQGPYEQYF.

The V and J genes are TRBV9 and TRBJ2-1; 11 bases align to TRBD2. Trimming took 1 base from V and 4 from J; bases not matched to a gene: 4. Looked up from germline, CDR1 is SGDLS and CDR2 is YYNGEE. This CDR3 region has 16 residues. This CDR3 reads CASSVLAGGEYNEQFF. For the CDR3, the DNA is TGTGCCAGCAGCGTACTAGCGGGAGGAGAGTACAATGAGCAGTTCTTC.

This chain uses TRBV4-1 with TRBJ1-3; D is uncertain. CDR1 MGHRA and CDR2 YSYEKL come from the germline V gene. V was shortened by 1 base and J by 7 bases, with 20 bases between the two germline ends. This CDR3 is built from 17 residues. CDR3 residues: CASSQGKLTGSRNTIYF. The CDR3 DNA follows: TGCGCCAGCAGCCAAGGAAAGTTAACGGGGAGTAGGAACACCATATATTTT.

CDR3 coding DNA: TGTGCCTGGAGCAGGGGGCTTAATCAGCCCCAGCATTTT. Residues: CAWSRGLNQPQHF. V is TRBV30 and J is TRBJ1-5; 8 nucleotides agree with TRBD1. V lost 3 bases and J lost 4; bases outside the gene matches: 2. The V gene's germline CDR1 is GTSNPN and CDR2 SVGIG (reference sequence). The CDR3 is 13 residues long.

The chain has TRBV30 and TRBJ1-6; TRBD1 might be the D (6 bases). The germline V gene encodes CDR1 GTSNPN and CDR2 SVGIG (reference sequence). V lost 4 bases, J lost 9 bases, and 10 bases lay in between. The CDR3 extends over 12 amino acids. The CDR3 region is CAWIQGSSPLHF. CDR3 nucleotide sequence: TGTGCCTGGATACAGGGATCTTCACCCCTCCACTTT.

The chain carries TRBV5-8 and TRBJ2-1, with 12 bases fitting TRBD2. CDR1 is SGHTS, CDR2 YDEGEE, per germline. Trimming cost V 2 bases and J 8 bases; bases outside gene matches: 5. CDR3 length: 15 amino acids. The CDR3 spells CASSFRLAGDDEQFF. The CDR3 DNA reads TGTGCCAGCAGCTTCCGACTAGCGGGAGATGATGAGCAGTTCTTC.

V is TRBV5-1 and J is TRBJ2-7; TRBD2 might be the D (5 bases). CDR1 and CDR2 (germline): SGHRS, YFSETQ. This CDR3 is 14 amino acids long. V lost 1 base and J 5 bases, leaving 13 bases between the germline ends. CDR3 sequence (DNA): TGCGCCAGCAGCTTGCGGGGAGTTCGGGACGAGCAGTACTTC. Translated, it gives CASSLRGVRDEQYF.

The V call is TRBV7-2, the J call TRBJ1-3; the match to TRBD1 covers 9 bases. This CDR3 has 16 residues. Germline trimming cut 2 bases from V and 10 bases from J; bases unmatched to any gene: 12. CDR1 is SGHTA and CDR2 is FQGNSA in the germline V gene. CDR3 bases: TGTGCCAGCAGCTTAATCGGACAGGGGATCCCCGGGACCATATATTTT. Translated: CASSLIGQGIPGTIYF. Full variable domain (remainder filled in from reference TRBV7-2 and TRBJ1-3): GAGVSQSPSNKVTEKGKDVELRCDPISGHTALYWYRQSLGQGLEFLIYFQGNSAPDKSGLPSDRFSAERTGGSVSTLTIQRTQQEDSAVYLCASSLIGQGIPGTIYFGEGSWLTVV.

The rearrangement joins TRBV11-2 to TRBJ2-3, with 7 bases lining up with TRBD2. CDR3 length: 12 residues. Germline loops: CDR1 SGHAT, CDR2 FQNNGV. V lost 9 bases to trimming and J lost 5 bases; unmatched junction nucleotides: 5. Written as DNA, the CDR3 is TGTGCCAGTGGACCGGGAGGAGATACGCAGTATTTT. It yields the protein CASGPGGDTQYF.

The chain uses TRBV29-1 and TRBJ1-2; the D gene is possibly TRBD1 (6 bases). There are 11 residues in the CDR3. Between the trimmed V and J ends, which lost 3 bases and 8 bases, there was a span of 10 bases. Germline V gene data show CDR1 as SQVTM and CDR2 as ANQGSEA. The chain's CDR3 is CSVEGGLGYTF. CDR3 bases: TGCAGCGTTGAGGGGGGGCTGGGCTACACCTTC.

The chain uses TRBV29-1 and TRBJ2-5, with 10 positions matching TRBD2. The CDR3 sequence is 14 residues long. Trimming removed 5 bases from V and 5 bases from J; junction bases left unmatched: 8. Germline CDR1 reads SQVTM; CDR2 reads ANQGSEA. The CDR3 DNA is TGCAGCGTTTCGGCTAGCGGGAGTTGGGAGACCCAGTACTTC. The encoded protein is CSVSASGSWETQYF.

V gene TRBV2 combines with J gene TRBJ2-1, with 9 bases fitting TRBD2. The germline gives CDR1 SNHLY, CDR2 FYNNEI. This CDR3 region has 16 residues. V shed 3 bases and J 5 bases; nucleotides not matched to a gene: 8. The CDR3 DNA reads as TGTGCCAGCAGTGAGGGGGTGATAGCGGGGGACAATGAGCAGTTCTTC. Amino acid sequence: CASSEGVIAGDNEQFF.

The chain links TRBV3-1 (or the pseudogene TRBV3-2) to TRBJ2-7; 10 bases agree with TRBD2. Germline V gene data show CDR1 as LGHDT and CDR2 as YNNKEL (reference sequence). The V and J ends lost 4 bases and 0 bases, in that order; junction bases with no gene match: 9. The length of the CDR3 is 17 residues. The CDR3 region is CASSRSLSGGSSYEQYF. CDR3 DNA: TGTGCCAGCAGCCGATCACTTAGCGGGGGGAGCTCCTACGAGCAGTACTTC.

V gene TRBV7-9 combines with J gene TRBJ2-1; tentatively, D is TRBD1 (6 bases). In germline, CDR1 is SEHNR, CDR2 FQNEAQ (reference sequence). The CDR3 runs 12 residues. The germline V and J ends were trimmed by 5 bases and 5 bases, with 7 bases remaining between them. CDR3 loop: CASSPGDNEQFF. The CDR3 DNA reads TGTGCCAGCAGCCCAGGGGACAATGAGCAGTTCTTC. Looking up the rest from reference TRBV7-9 and TRBJ2-1 gives the full variable domain: DTGVSQNPRHKITKRGQNVTFRCDPISEHNRLYWYRQTLGQGPEFLTYFQNEAQLEKSRLLSDRFSAERPKGSFSTLEIQRTEQGDSAMYLCASSPGDNEQFFGPGTRLTVL.

The chain employs TRBV18 and TRBJ2-2; D uncertain. This CDR3 is 15 amino acids long. V was cut by 3 bases and J by 0 bases, with 8 bases left in between. Germline CDR1 and CDR2: KGHSH and LQKENI. The CDR3 nucleotides read TGTGCCAGCTCACCGGAGATCTCGAACACCGGGGAGCTGTTTTTT. The encoded protein is CASSPEISNTGELFF.

This rearrangement joins TRBV14 to TRBJ2-7; 11 positions agree with TRBD2. The CDR3 sequence is 17 residues long. The germline CDR1 and CDR2 sequences are SGHDN and FVKESK. Unmatched junction bases numbered 8, after V lost 3 bases and J lost 1 base. The CDR3 is CASSQEKLAGVSYEQYF. The DNA of the CDR3 is TGTGCCAGCAGCCAGGAAAAACTAGCGGGGGTGTCCTACGAGCAGTACTTC.

This clone has just one count. The chain couples TRBV19 to TRBJ1-5; D not certain. The germline CDR1 and CDR2 sequences are LNHDA and SQIVND (reference sequence). Trimming removed 1 base from V and 7 bases from J, with 14 bases in between. The CDR3 is made up of 15 amino acids. The CDR3 sequence: CASSIVREREQPQHF. CDR3 coding DNA: TGTGCCAGTAGTATAGTGAGGGAGAGGGAACAGCCCCAGCATTTT. Together with reference TRBV19 and TRBJ1-5, the CDR3 gives the full variable domain: DGGITQSPKYLFRKEGQNVTLSCEQNLNHDAMYWYRQDPGQGLRLIYYSQIVNDFQKGDIAEGYSVSREKKESFPLTVTSAQKNPTAFYLCASSIVREREQPQHFGDGTRLSIL.

The V and J genes are TRBV15 and TRBJ2-5, with a tentative D call TRBD2 (5 bases). CDR3 length: 14 residues. In germline, CDR1 is LNHNV, CDR2 YYDKDF (reference sequence). Trimming took 2 bases from V and 5 from J, leaving 12 bases between them. The CDR3 loop reads CATSRQVARETQYF. The CDR3 region has the DNA TGTGCCACCAGCAGACAGGTAGCGAGGGAGACCCAGTACTTC.